This TCR beta chain was sequenced in a study of shared clonotypes between healthy human individuals. Data came from immunoSEQ multiplex PCR; TCRdb stores just in-frame clones and leaves some out. This table has 450,000 to 500,000 clones, approximately 84% appearing once. Details on this clone: A far larger clone is only one base removed, so a read error is likely. Different DNA sequences within this sample yield the same CDR3.

Trimming removed 9 bases from V and 5 bases from J, with 16 bases in between. Germline assignment: CDR1 MDHEN and CDR2 SYDVKM. The CDR3 runs to 13 residues. The TCR originated in a woman in her 40s in good health. Some clones in this sample may be carry-over from other donors' samples. The chain combines TRBV28 with TRBJ1-2; D unresolved. Material for sequencing was PBMCs. This chain's CDR3 is CASEGYQPYGYTF. The CDR3 nucleotides read TGTGCCAGTGAAGGGTACCAGCCTTATGGCTACACCTTC.